This TCR beta chain was identified in a study of CD8 T cells in ankylosing spondylitis. Study conclusions and caveats: Peripheral blood held disease-linked clones only at relatively low frequency, and these were CD8+.

One entry per CDR3 protein results from TCRdb running MiXCR on the 5' RACE reads. The sample yields around 39,000 distinct CDR3 sequences, around 10% seen once. The CDR3 loop spans 11 amino acids. From germline, CDR1 is SQVTM and CDR2 ANQGSEA. The V gene lost 4 bases and the J gene lost 5 bases, with 9 bases spanning the gap. In its sample, this clonotype was seen a few times. Its antigen is undetermined. V usage is TRBV29-1 and J usage is TRBJ2-7, with D uncertain. Sequencing input: synovial fluid, either unsorted or a sorted T cell fraction (not recorded which). This TCR was recovered from a male donor with ankylosing spondylitis. The CDR3 here is CSVGLRDEQYF. CDR3 in DNA: TGCAGCGTTGGACTTCGTGACGAGCAGTACTTC.